Listed here is a single T cell receptor beta chain. Its antigen remains unknown. With 60 Vbeta and 13 Jbeta primers, the PCR was carried out. Authors' methods: An analysis that came later counted some 85 million unique TCR beta chains, roughly 11 million shared. Sequencing used immunoSEQ multiplex PCR; TCRdb keeps in-frame clones, though not all of them. The V and J calls and the clone size are those of that table, but D and trimming were determined from the DNA. The repertoire holds 80,000 to 100,000 clones, with around 68% as singletons. The sample belongs to a study of cytomegalovirus exposure and HLA in healthy donors. Study observations and caveats: Apparent HLA restriction characterized most CMV-associated TCR beta chains in a later analysis. Productive status was seen about 87% or about 30% of the time for most TCR beta V segments in an earlier analysis.

Deletions cut 0 bases from V and 2 bases from J, with 11 bases between. This CDR3 is 15 amino acids long. Germline CDR1 and CDR2: MNHEY and SVGAGI. This sequence was found in a man under 40 in good health and CMV-seropositive. Sequencing input: PBMCs. The rearrangement uses TRBV6-5 and TRBJ2-7; D is ambiguous. The CDR3 DNA is TGTGCCAGCAGTTACTCGAAGAGAAGCACCTACGAGCAGTACTTC. It translates to CASSYSKRSTYEQYF.